The source of this T cell receptor (beta chain) is a study of blood T cell repertoires in COVID-19. Whole-study context: PBMCs, B-cell-depleted T cells, or T cells provided the cDNA or gDNA that made up the material.

Per the germline V gene, CDR1 is SGHNT and CDR2 is YYREEE (reference sequence). The CDR3 contains 14 residues. V lost 7 bases to trimming and J lost 7 bases; unmatched junction nucleotides: 6. Study processing details: Reference gene primer amplification gave estimated nucleated cell counts. Sequencing was performed with immunoSEQ multiplex PCR; in TCRdb, only in-frame clones are kept and a portion is missing. The V and J calls and the clone size are those of that table, but D and trimming were determined from the DNA. The profile shows under 300,000 clones, 84% of them singletons. The receptor was isolated from a man aged 45-65 years with acute or convalescent COVID-19. This rearrangement joins TRBV5-4 to TRBJ1-6, with 9 bases that match TRBD1. The sample comprised peripheral blood. CDR3 region: CASGLDRGNSPLHF. In DNA, the CDR3 is TGTGCCAGCGGCCTGGACAGGGGAAATTCACCCCTCCACTTT.